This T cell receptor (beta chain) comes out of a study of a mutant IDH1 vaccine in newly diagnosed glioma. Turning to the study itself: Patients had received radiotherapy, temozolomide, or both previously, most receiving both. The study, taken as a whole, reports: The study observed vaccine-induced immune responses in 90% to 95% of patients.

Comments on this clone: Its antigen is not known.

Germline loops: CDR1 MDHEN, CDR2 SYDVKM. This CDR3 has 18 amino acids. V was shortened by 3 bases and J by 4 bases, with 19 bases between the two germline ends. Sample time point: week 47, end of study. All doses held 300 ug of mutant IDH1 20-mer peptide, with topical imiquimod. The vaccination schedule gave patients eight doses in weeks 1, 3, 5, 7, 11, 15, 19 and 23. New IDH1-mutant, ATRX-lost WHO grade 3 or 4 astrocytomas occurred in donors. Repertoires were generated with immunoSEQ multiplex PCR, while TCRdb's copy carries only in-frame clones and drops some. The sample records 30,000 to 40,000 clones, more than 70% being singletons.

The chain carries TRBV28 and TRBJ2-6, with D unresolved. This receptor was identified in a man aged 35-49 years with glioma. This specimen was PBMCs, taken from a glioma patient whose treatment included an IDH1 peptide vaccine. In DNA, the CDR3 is TGTGCCAGCAGTTTTAAAATTGGGAACGCCGTCGGGGCCAACGTCCTGACTTTC. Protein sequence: CASSFKIGNAVGANVLTF.